This TCR beta chain was identified during a study of blood T cells in healthy people across ages. General study results and limits: Observed TCR beta diversity per million T cells went down as age went up. This fall followed a roughly linear course with age.

It was with a sample-barcoded 5' primer and a J-beta primer mix that a second PCR of roughly 6 to 11 cycles was run. TCRdb re-analysed the 5' RACE reads in MiXCR, keeping a single row per CDR3 protein. Here the sample spans over 700,000 distinct CDR3 sequences, roughly 50% being singletons. As regards this clonotype: Its antigen is as yet unknown.

The CDR3 consists of 15 residues. Between the trimmed V and J ends, which lost 7 bases and 6 bases, there was a span of 19 bases. CDR1 is MNHEY and CDR2 is SVGAGI in the germline V gene. Sequences were obtained from blood. J is TRBJ2-1 and V is TRBV6-5; weak D call: TRBD1 (5 bases). This receptor was taken from an elderly man in good health. Here the CDR3 DNA reads TGTGCCAGCATGAAACCGGGCCCTGGGGCCAATGAGCAGTTCTTC. Its translation: CASMKPGPGANEQFF.